The clone carrying this T cell receptor beta chain was observed a handful of times. Its cognate antigen is unknown. These data belong to a study of T cell repertoires in cytomegalovirus infection. Study details: Alongside well-studied HLA-B-restricted CMV epitopes, recently identified HLA-C-restricted CMV epitopes were also used. Study-level findings and limits: In two of eight donors, the top clonotype was HLA-C-restricted CMV-specific.

The J segment lost 3 bases and the V segment lost 3 bases, leaving 14 bases of the junction unmatched. Germline CDR1 MGHRA, CDR2 YSYEKL. This CDR3 is built from 19 residues. TCRdb re-analysed the reads in MiXCR, keeping a single row per CDR3 protein. The data show 200,000 to 250,000 distinct CDR3 sequences, less than 50% seen once. The sample in question was CD8+ T cells from cultured PBMCs, obtained from culture after CMV antigen stimulation. The sequence was collected from a human donor in good health (CMV status not recorded). Some clones in this sample may be carry-over from other donors' samples. This chain connects TRBV4-1 to TRBJ1-4; 9 nucleotides align to TRBD1. CDR3 residues: CASSHYPDRGFSANEKLFF. For the CDR3, the DNA is TGCGCCAGCAGCCATTACCCGGACAGGGGTTTTTCAGCTAATGAAAAACTGTTTTTT.